The 11 T cell receptor beta chains given below trace back to one sample, sequenced in a study of shared clonotypes between healthy human individuals. Using immunoSEQ multiplex PCR, the repertoire was profiled, and TCRdb retains in-frame clones only, with some absent. In the table there are about 2.4 million clones, around 94% of which are singletons. The sequenced sample consisted of naive CD4+ T cells sorted from blood. The subset was: CD45RA+ positively selected. The origin of the receptors is a man in his late teens or twenties in good health.

This sequence joins TRBV28 and TRBJ1-2; D call uncertain. The V gene's germline CDR1 is MDHEN and CDR2 SYDVKM. Trimming took 6 bases from V and 4 from J, leaving 18 bases between them. The CDR3 covers 15 residues. CDR3 protein: CASSVLTTIFYGYTF. CDR3 sequence (DNA): TGTGCCAGCAGCGTCCTGACGACAATTTTCTATGGCTACACCTTC.

With respect to this clone: Other DNA sequences in the same sample also yield this CDR3. This sequence joins TRBV15 and TRBJ2-7, with unresolved D. The germline V and J ends were trimmed by 0 bases and 6 bases, with 9 bases remaining between them. Looked up from germline, CDR1 is LNHNV and CDR2 is YYDKDF (reference sequence). This CDR3 is built from 13 residues. CDR3 in DNA: TGTGCCACCAGCAGAGATTACCTGGGCGAGCAGTACTTC. This translates into CATSRDYLGEQYF.

The CDR3 DNA is TGTGCCAGCAGTGAGGTTACAGGGGCCAACGTCCTGACTTTC. It yields the protein CASSEVTGANVLTF. The rearrangement links TRBV7-2 to TRBJ2-6; D is unclear. The CDR3 sequence is 14 residues long. Germline CDR1 is SGHTA and CDR2 is FQGNSA. Deletions cut 6 bases from V and 4 bases from J, with 10 bases between.

Concerning this clone itself: The same CDR3 arises from other DNA sequences in this sample as well. The chain joins TRBV7-6 to TRBJ1-5; D remains unclear. Germline values: CDR1 SGHVS, CDR2 FNYEAQ. The CDR3 consists of 13 residues. Trimming took off 5 bases at V and 6 bases at J, with 11 bases between the two ends. The CDR3 DNA follows: TGTGCCAGCAGCCTAGGCGCGGGTCAGCCCCAGCATTTT. The encoded protein is CASSLGAGQPQHF.

The rearrangement links TRBV28 to TRBJ1-2; D is possibly TRBD1 (5 bases). The V and J ends lost 6 bases and 6 bases respectively, with 20 bases between them. Germline assignment: CDR1 MDHEN and CDR2 SYDVKM. CDR3 length: 15 residues. The CDR3 DNA follows: TGTGCCAGCAGCTCGTGGCAGGGTGGGCTGAATGGCTACACCTTC. Encoded protein: CASSSWQGGLNGYTF.

The V gene is TRBV5-6, the J gene TRBJ2-2; the D gene could be TRBD1 or TRBD2 (6 bases each). Trimming took off 2 bases at V and 4 bases at J, with 12 bases between the two ends. CDR1 SGHDT and CDR2 YYEEEE come from the germline V gene. This CDR3 has 15 residues. The CDR3: CASSFWWGATGELFF. CDR3 in DNA: TGTGCCAGCAGCTTCTGGTGGGGGGCCACCGGGGAGCTGTTTTTT.

The chain carries TRBV11-1 and TRBJ2-7, with 7 bases identical to TRBD1. Germline assignment: CDR1 SGHAT and CDR2 FQDESV (reference sequence). The CDR3 is made up of 14 amino acids. Trimming at V came to 5 bases and at J to 5 bases, leaving 9 bases not matched to a gene. This CDR3 reads CASSPSGTAHEQYF. CDR3 bases: TGTGCCAGCAGCCCCTCCGGGACAGCCCACGAGCAGTACTTC.

The sample holds a few counts of this clone. V and J are TRBV10-3 and TRBJ2-3; the match to TRBD2 covers 8 bases. Trimming cost V 4 bases and J 4 bases; bases outside gene matches: 7. Germline CDR1 is ENHRY and CDR2 is SYGVKD. This CDR3 has 15 amino acids. CDR3 residues: CAISVSGGASDTQYF. In nucleotides, the CDR3 is TGTGCCATCAGTGTATCCGGGGGGGCGTCAGATACGCAGTATTTT.

This sequence joins TRBV5-1 and TRBJ2-5, with TRBD1 identical over 8 bases. This CDR3 comprises 15 residues. Germline assignment: CDR1 SGHRS and CDR2 YFSETQ. Germline trimming cut 4 bases from V and 5 bases from J; bases unmatched to any gene: 10. This CDR3 reads CASSNVQGASETQYF. CDR3 DNA: TGCGCCAGCAGCAACGTCCAGGGGGCATCGGAGACCCAGTACTTC.

The rearrangement uses TRBV7-2 and TRBJ2-5, with 7 nucleotides matching TRBD2. The CDR3 is 15 amino acids. Germline CDR1 and CDR2: SGHTA and FQGNSA. With 5 bases clipped from V and 5 bases from J, the junction kept 11 bases outside the gene matches. CDR3 DNA: TGTGCCAGCAGCCGGGTGGGAGGGAGAAGGGAGACCCAGTACTTC. Translating it yields CASSRVGGRRETQYF.

The rearrangement joins TRBV6-6 to TRBJ2-7, with no clear D. Germline CDR1 is MNHNY and CDR2 is SVGAGI (reference sequence). The CDR3 extends over 14 amino acids. Between the trimmed V and J ends, which lost 2 bases and 2 bases, there was a span of 10 bases. CDR3 nucleotides: TGTGCCAGCAGTTACAATGAACCCCCCTACGAGCAGTACTTC. Translation gives CASSYNEPPYEQYF.